The 15 T cell receptor beta chains below all came from one sample that was sequenced in a study of T cell responses to AZD1222 COVID-19 vaccine. Here immunoSEQ multiplex PCR was the method, and the copy in TCRdb shows in-frame clones only, minus some. The repertoire holds about 55,000 clones, with 88% as singletons. Here the sequenced sample was peripheral blood, taken on day 0 of AZD1222 vaccination. The receptors shown here come from an adult in good health.

The chain combines TRBV7-9 with TRBJ1-4; D is undetermined. Germline CDR1 SEHNR, CDR2 FQNEAQ (reference sequence). The CDR3 runs 12 residues. The V end lost 6 bases, the J end lost 11 bases, and 13 bases lay between the germline ends. In nucleotides, the CDR3 is TGTGCCAGCAGTTCCGGTTGGCAGAAACTGTTTTTT. Its protein is CASSSGWQKLFF.

V gene TRBV19 combines with J gene TRBJ1-2; TRBD1 aligns across 9 bases. V trimming: 1 base; J trimming: 3 bases; junction bases outside the gene matches: 12. The germline V gene encodes CDR1 LNHDA and CDR2 SQIVND (reference sequence). CDR3 length: 18 amino acids. The CDR3 is CASSIGGTGFVGDYGYTF. The CDR3 DNA reads as TGTGCCAGTAGTATAGGCGGGACAGGGTTTGTCGGTGACTATGGCTACACCTTC.

This clone was counted once. The V gene is TRBV4-3, the J gene TRBJ1-4; D is uncertain. The CDR3 runs to 16 residues. V was clipped by 4 bases and J by 5 bases, with 17 bases between them. CDR1 LGHNA and CDR2 YSLEER come from the germline V gene. CDR3 protein: CASSPRSGLSNEKLFF. The CDR3 DNA is TGCGCCAGCAGCCCCAGGTCGGGTCTGTCAAATGAAAAACTGTTTTTT.

The chain recombines TRBV19 with TRBJ1-2; TRBD1 aligns across 8 bases. Losses at the gene ends were 5 bases for V and 4 bases for J; bases not matched to a gene: 12. Germline CDR1 and CDR2: LNHDA and SQIVND (reference sequence). This CDR3 spans 16 amino acids. The CDR3 DNA sequence: TGTGCCAGTAGTCCCCAAGGACAGGGACCGGGCTATGGCTACACCTTC. Protein product: CASSPQGQGPGYGYTF.

The chain combines TRBV7-9 with TRBJ1-3; 7 bases agree with TRBD1. The V gene's germline CDR1 is SEHNR and CDR2 FQNEAQ (reference sequence). The CDR3 consists of 14 residues. V dropped 6 bases and J dropped 3; count of bases not matched to a gene: 5. The CDR3 nucleotides are TGTGCCAGCAGGCAACAGGGGAGTGGAAACACCATATATTTT. Its protein is CASRQQGSGNTIYF.

This clone showed up just a few times. The chain couples TRBV7-9 to TRBJ2-7; D unresolved. CDR3 length equals 12 residues. CDR1 is SEHNR and CDR2 is FQNEAQ in the germline V gene (reference sequence). Trimming shortened V by 2 bases and J by 0 bases, and 2 bases separated the two germline ends. The CDR3 DNA reads as TGTGCCAGCAGCTTAAGCTCCTACGAGCAGTACTTC. This codes for CASSLSSYEQYF. The whole variable domain, filled in from reference TRBV7-9 and TRBJ2-7, reads DTGVSQNPRHKITKRGQNVTFRCDPISEHNRLYWYRQTLGQGPEFLTYFQNEAQLEKSRLLSDRFSAERPKGSFSTLEIQRTEQGDSAMYLCASSLSSYEQYFGPGTRLTVT.

The chain is built from TRBV6-5 and TRBJ2-7; 10 bases are shared with TRBD1. Germline lookup yields CDR1 MNHEY and CDR2 SVGAGI. V shed 7 bases and J 7 bases; nucleotides not matched to a gene: 13. The CDR3 is 15 residues long. CDR3 bases: TGTGCCAGCATTAACTGGGGACAGGGGCCGGTTGAGCAGTACTTC. It specifies CASINWGQGPVEQYF.

This clone was found a few times. This chain links TRBV12-2 with TRBJ2-2; the tabulated D call, TRBD2, remains unverified against the DNA. TRBV12-2 is a known pseudogene. The CDR3 consists of 16 residues. The CDR3 here is CASRPGTEGHTGELFF. The CDR3 DNA reads TGTGCAAGTCGCCCCGGGACTGAGGGGCACACCGGGGAGCTGTTTTTT.

The chain combines TRBV30 with TRBJ1-2; TRBD1 is a possible D gene (5 bases). V lost 3 bases, J lost 8 bases, and 22 bases lay in between. CDR3 length: 15 residues. The V gene's germline CDR1 is GTSNPN and CDR2 SVGIG (reference sequence). The CDR3 protein is CAWRFRTAPSGGYTF. DNA for the CDR3: TGTGCCTGGAGATTCAGGACCGCGCCTTCAGGGGGCTACACCTTC. The entire variable domain, with the rest obtained from reference TRBV30 and TRBJ1-2, is as follows: SQTIHQWPATLVQPVGSPLSLECTVEGTSNPNLYWYRQAAGRGLQLLFYSVGIGQISSEVPQNLSASRPQDRQFILSSKKLLLSDSGFYLCAWRFRTAPSGGYTFGSGTRLTVV.

On this clone itself: The junction does not match germline at one end; this may be a read error. The chain links TRBV5-4 to TRBJ2-2; tentatively, D is TRBD2 (6 bases). The CDR3 is 17 amino acids. CDR1 and CDR2 from the germline V gene are SGHNT and YYREEE (reference sequence). CDR3 in DNA: TGTGCCAGCAGCTTGGAGAGACTAGTCTCGAAAACCGGGGAGCTGTTTTTT. It is translated as CASSLERLVSKTGELFF.

CDR3 loop: CASSQDFGTVYEQYF. CDR3 nucleotide sequence: TGTGCCAGCAGCCAAGATTTCGGGACAGTCTACGAGCAGTACTTC. The chain is built from TRBV14 and TRBJ2-7; 7 bases are a match to TRBD1. Germline V CDR1 and CDR2: SGHDN, FVKESK. This CDR3 contains 15 residues. Trimming cost V 0 bases and J 3 bases; bases outside gene matches: 5. The entire variable domain, with the rest obtained from reference TRBV14 and TRBJ2-7, is as follows: EAGVTQFPSHSVIEKGQTVTLRCDPISGHDNLYWYRRVMGKEIKFLLHFVKESKQDESGMPNNRFLAERTGGTYSTLKVQPAELEDSGVYFCASSQDFGTVYEQYFGPGTRLTVT.

The chain links TRBV5-5 to TRBJ1-2; D is possibly TRBD1 (5 bases). Germline V CDR1 and CDR2: SGHKS, YYEKEE (reference sequence). V lost 0 bases to trimming and J lost 3 bases, with 6 bases between them. This CDR3 region has 13 residues. This chain's CDR3 is CASSLEQDYGYTF. CDR3 nucleotide sequence: TGTGCCAGCAGCTTGGAACAGGACTATGGCTACACCTTC.

The chain combines TRBV6-5 with TRBJ1-1; no firm D call. The germline V gene encodes CDR1 MNHEY and CDR2 SVGAGI. CDR3 size: 14 residues. V was cut by 6 bases and J by 5 bases, with 16 bases left in between. Here the CDR3 DNA reads TGTGCCAGCAGATCCTGGACGGACGAGACTGAAGCTTTCTTT. Its protein is CASRSWTDETEAFF.

This clone was observed a single time. The genes are TRBV7-2 and TRBJ1-3, with D possibly matching TRBD1 (5 bases). The CDR3 spans 17 residues. CDR1 and CDR2 (germline): SGHTA, FQGNSA. V was shortened by 0 bases and J by 0 bases, with 12 bases between the two germline ends. CDR3 coding DNA: TGTGCCAGCAGCTTAGCGATGGGGGGGATCTCTGGAAACACCATATATTTT. Translating it yields CASSLAMGGISGNTIYF.

The chain recombines TRBV5-1 with TRBJ2-1; weak D call: TRBD2 (5 bases). Trimming shortened V by 4 bases and J by 2 bases, and 25 bases separated the two germline ends. CDR1 SGHRS and CDR2 YFSETQ come from the germline V gene. There are 19 residues in the CDR3. The CDR3 bases are TGCGCCAGCAGCCTCAGCGCTAGGGTGGAAAGAGGGACCTACAATGAGCAGTTCTTC. Translated, it gives CASSLSARVERGTYNEQFF.